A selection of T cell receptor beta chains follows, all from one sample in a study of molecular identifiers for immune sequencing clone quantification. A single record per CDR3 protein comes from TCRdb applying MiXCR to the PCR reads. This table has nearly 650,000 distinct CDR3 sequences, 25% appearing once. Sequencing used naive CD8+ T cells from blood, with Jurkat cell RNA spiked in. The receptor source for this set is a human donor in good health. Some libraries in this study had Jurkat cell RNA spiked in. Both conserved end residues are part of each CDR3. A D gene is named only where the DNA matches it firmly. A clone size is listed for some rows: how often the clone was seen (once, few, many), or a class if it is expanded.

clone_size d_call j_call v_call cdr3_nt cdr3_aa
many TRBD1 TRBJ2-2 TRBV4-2 TGTGCCAGCAGCCAAGGGCCTTCTTTGACAGGGCGGACCGGGGAGCTGTTTTTT CASSQGPSLTGRTGELFF
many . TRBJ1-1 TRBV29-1 TGCAGCGTTGAAGATGACCGGGACACTGAAGCTTTCTTT CSVEDDRDTEAFF
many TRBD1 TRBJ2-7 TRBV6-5 TGTGCCAGCAGTTATACGCCCCGGACAGGCTACTCCTACGAGCAGTACTTC CASSYTPRTGYSYEQYF
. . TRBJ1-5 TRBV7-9 TGTGCCAGCAGCTTAACAGGAAACAATCGGCCCCAGCATTTT CASSLTGNNRPQHF
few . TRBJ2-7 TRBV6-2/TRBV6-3 TGTGCCAGCAGTTATGTATACTACGAGCAGTACTTC CASSYVYYEQYF
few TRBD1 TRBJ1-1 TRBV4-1 TGCGCCAGCAGCGAATACAGGGGCGCCGAGGCTTTCTTT CASSEYRGAEAFF
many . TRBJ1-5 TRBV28 TGTGCCAGCAGTTTTGGGGGACTCAATCAGCCCCAGCATTTT CASSFGGLNQPQHF
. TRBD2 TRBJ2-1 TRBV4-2 TGTGCCAGCAGCCAACTAGCGGGGGGGGTCAATGAGCAGTTCTTC CASSQLAGGVNEQFF
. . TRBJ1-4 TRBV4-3 TGCGCCAGCAGCCAAGACAGGCGGGGGAATGAAAAACTGTTTTTT CASSQDRRGNEKLFF
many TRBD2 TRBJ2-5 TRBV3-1 TGTGCCAGCAGCCAACCCGGACTAGCGGGGGAAGAGACCCAGTACTTC CASSQPGLAGEETQYF
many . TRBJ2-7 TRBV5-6 TGTGCCAGCAGCTTGGGACTTCCCGACTCCTACGAGCAGTACTTC CASSLGLPDSYEQYF
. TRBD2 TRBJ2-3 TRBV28 TGTGCCAGCAGTTTTATAGCGGGGGGTGGCACAGATGCGCAGTATTTT CASSFIAGGGTDAQYF
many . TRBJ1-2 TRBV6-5 TGTGCCAGCAGTTACACACCGAACTATGGCTACACCTTC CASSYTPNYGYTF
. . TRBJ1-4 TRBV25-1 TGTGCCAGCAGGGCGGTATTGGGTGAAAAACTGTTTTTT CASRAVLGEKLFF
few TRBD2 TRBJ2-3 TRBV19 TGTGCCAGTAGTGAACTAGCGAGCTACACAGATACGCAGTATTTT CASSELASYTDTQYF
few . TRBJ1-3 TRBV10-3 TGTGCCATCAGTGAGGGGGCTGGAAACACCATATATTTT CAISEGAGNTIYF
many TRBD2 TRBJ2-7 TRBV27 TGTGCCAGCAGTTCCATGACTAGCGGGTACGAGCAGTACTTC CASSSMTSGYEQYF
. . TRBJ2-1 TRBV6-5 TGTGCCAGCAACTTACGGGGGGCCAGCAATGAGCAGTTCTTC CASNLRGASNEQFF
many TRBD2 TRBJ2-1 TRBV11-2 TGTGCCAGCAGCTTAGGGCTAGCGGGAGGACGCTCCTACAATGAGCAGTTCTTC CASSLGLAGGRSYNEQFF
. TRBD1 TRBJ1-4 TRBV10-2 TGCGCCAGCAGTTTTACAGGGGAGGCAACTAATGAAAAACTGTTTTTT CASSFTGEATNEKLFF
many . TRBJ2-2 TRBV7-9 TGTGCCAGCAGCCCCCAGGGCTCGAACACCGGGGAGCTGTTTTTT CASSPQGSNTGELFF
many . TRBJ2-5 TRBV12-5 TGTGCTAGTGGCCTCGGAGGAAAAGAGACCCAGTACTTC CASGLGGKETQYF
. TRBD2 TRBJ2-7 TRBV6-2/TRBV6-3 TGTGCCAGCAGTCCGCTCATTAGCGGGGGGTCCTACGAGCAGTACTTC CASSPLISGGSYEQYF
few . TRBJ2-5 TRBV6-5 TGTGCCAGCAGTTACTCGGGAGAGACCCAGTACTTC CASSYSGETQYF
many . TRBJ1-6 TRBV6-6 TGTGCCAGCAGGTGGACAGCTACTAATTCACCCCTCCACTTT CASRWTATNSPLHF
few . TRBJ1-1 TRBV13 TGTGCCAGCAGCTCTCGGACATATAACACTGAAGCTTTCTTT CASSSRTYNTEAFF